This T cell receptor (beta chain) was profiled in a study of blood T cell repertoires in COVID-19. Study background: Sites across the United States, Italy and Spain contributed samples from acute and convalescent COVID-19. T cells, B-cell-depleted T cells, or PBMCs supplied cDNA or gDNA.

This clone appeared once. One end of the junction does not line up with germline, which may come from a read error. Recruited during active infection, patients (from Seattle) were subsequently followed longitudinally. In the original processing: Quantification of nucleated cells was approximated via reference gene primer amplification. TCRdb's copy holds only in-frame clones and misses some; the assay was immunoSEQ multiplex PCR. V, J and clone size reflect that table, while D and trimming were determined from the DNA. The sample shows roughly 200,000 clones, more than 80% of them seen only once. The sequence came from an elderly woman with COVID-19, enrolled during active disease. The sequenced sample was peripheral blood.

This CDR3 is CASSAPARSTYEQYF. The CDR3 coding sequence is TGTGCCAGCTCAGCACCAGCCCGGAGCACCTACGAGCAGTACTTC. The chain joins TRBV18 to TRBJ2-7; no reliable D call. Germline lookup yields CDR1 KGHSH and CDR2 LQKENI. This CDR3 is 15 amino acids long.